One sample yielded the 20 T cell receptor beta chains listed below, sequenced in a study of blood T cell repertoires in COVID-19. The method was immunoSEQ multiplex PCR; TCRdb's version includes in-frame clones alone and lacks a portion of them. The sample records about 480,000 clones, around 89% being singletons. The sequenced sample consisted of PBMCs or T cells enriched from blood (not recorded which). These receptors all come from a woman aged 40 to 55 who had recovered from COVID-19.

The V gene is TRBV24-1, the J gene TRBJ2-2; 7 bases align to TRBD1. The junction had 9 bases not matched to a gene; V was cut back by 0 bases and J by 0 bases. The CDR3 runs to 19 residues. Germline V CDR1 and CDR2: KGHDR, SFDVKD. The CDR3 sequence is CATSDLPDLTGTNTGELFF. CDR3 sequence (DNA): TGTGCCACCAGTGATTTGCCGGACCTGACAGGGACGAACACCGGGGAGCTGTTTTTT.

The chain couples TRBV7-2 to TRBJ2-7; D is perhaps TRBD2 (5 bases). Germline V gives CDR1 SGHTA, CDR2 FQGNSA. V was clipped by 1 base and J by 4 bases, with 14 bases between them. The CDR3 length is 15 residues. CDR3 amino acids: CASSLELAMAYEQYF. For the CDR3, the DNA is TGTGCCAGCAGCTTAGAGCTAGCAATGGCATACGAGCAGTACTTC. The whole variable domain, filled in from reference TRBV7-2 and TRBJ2-7, reads GAGVSQSPSNKVTEKGKDVELRCDPISGHTALYWYRQSLGQGLEFLIYFQGNSAPDKSGLPSDRFSAERTGGSVSTLTIQRTQQEDSAVYLCASSLELAMAYEQYFGPGTRLTVT.

The chain has TRBV2 and TRBJ1-2; 7 nucleotides line up with TRBD1. Germline V lookup: CDR1 SNHLY, CDR2 FYNNEI. The CDR3 runs 12 residues. V was clipped by 4 bases and J by 12 bases; unmatched bases: 8. Here the CDR3 reads CASSVQGEGDTF. The CDR3 nucleotides are TGTGCCAGCAGTGTCCAGGGGGAAGGCGACACCTTC.

The chain uses TRBV18 and TRBJ1-6; no firm D call. The germline CDR1 and CDR2 sequences are KGHSH and LQKENI. Trimming pared 0 bases from V and 7 bases from J, leaving 10 bases between. This CDR3 is built from 15 residues. The CDR3 coding sequence is TGTGCCAGCTCACCACCCGAAGGACTAAATTCACCCCTCCACTTT. Its translation: CASSPPEGLNSPLHF.

The chain uses TRBV5-1 and TRBJ2-7, with TRBD2 matching 7 bases. The CDR3 contains 13 residues. CDR1 and CDR2 (germline): SGHRS, YFSETQ. Trimming cost V 4 bases and J 2 bases; bases outside gene matches: 3. CDR3 region: CASSRDYTYEQYF. DNA of the CDR3: TGCGCCAGCAGCCGGGACTACACCTACGAGCAGTACTTC.

The DNA for the CDR3 is TGTGCTAGTGGTTTCATCCCAGAGACCCAGTACTTC. It yields the protein CASGFIPETQYF. This chain uses TRBV12-5 with TRBJ2-5, with no clear D. Germline V CDR1 and CDR2: LGHNT, FRNRAP. V shed 3 bases and J shed 4 bases, with 6 bases lying between them. This CDR3 spans 12 amino acids. Full variable domain (missing parts from reference TRBV12-5 and TRBJ2-5): DARVTQTPRHKVTEMGQEVTMRCQPILGHNTVFWYRQTMMQGLELLAYFRNRAPLDDSGMPKDRFSAEMPDATLATLKIQPSEPRDSAVYFCASGFIPETQYFGPGTRLLVL.

The J gene is TRBJ2-3, the V gene TRBV11-3; D remains unclear. The length of the CDR3 is 16 residues. Per the germline V gene, CDR1 is SGHNT and CDR2 is YENEEA. Trimming shortened V by 0 bases and J by 4 bases, and 14 bases separated the two germline ends. The CDR3 loop is CASSLEGSSRADTQYF. The CDR3 nucleotides read TGTGCCAGCAGCTTAGAGGGTAGCTCCCGGGCAGATACGCAGTATTTT.

The genes are TRBV30 and TRBJ2-7; a weak D match, TRBD1 (7 bases). Germline-derived CDR1 and CDR2 are GTSNPN and SVGIG (reference sequence). The CDR3 consists of 12 residues. The V end lost 7 bases, the J end lost 4 bases, and 14 bases lay between the germline ends. The CDR3 sequence: CASSAGGYEQYF. In nucleotides, the CDR3 is TGTGCCTCCTCAGCAGGGGGGTACGAGCAGTACTTC. The variable domain in full, with the rest retrieved from reference TRBV30 and TRBJ2-7, is SQTIHQWPATLVQPVGSPLSLECTVEGTSNPNLYWYRQAAGRGLQLLFYSVGIGQISSEVPQNLSASRPQDRQFILSSKKLLLSDSGFYLCASSAGGYEQYFGPGTRLTVT.

CDR3 sequence: CAWGRGLAGRHSYNEQFF. The CDR3 coding sequence is TGTGCCTGGGGGAGGGGACTAGCGGGACGTCACTCCTACAATGAGCAGTTCTTC. The rearrangement uses TRBV30 and TRBJ2-1; TRBD2 matches 13 bases. CDR3 size: 18 residues. Germline CDR1 is GTSNPN and CDR2 is SVGIG (reference sequence). The junction had 10 bases not matched to a gene; V was cut back by 5 bases and J by 0 bases.

The chain has TRBV11-3 and TRBJ2-5, with a weak D call TRBD1 (6 bases). Deletions cut 1 base from V and 5 bases from J, with 14 bases between. Germline V lookup: CDR1 SGHNT, CDR2 YENEEA. The CDR3 runs to 15 residues. The CDR3 region has the DNA TGTGCCAGCAGCTTAGGTAACAGGGATGAGGAGACCCAGTACTTC. It translates to CASSLGNRDEETQYF. The full variable domain, rest sourced from reference TRBV11-3 and TRBJ2-5, is EAGVVQSPRYKIIEKKQPVAFWCNPISGHNTLYWYLQNLGQGPELLIRYENEEAVDDSQLPKDRFSAERLKGVDSTLKIQPAELGDSAVYLCASSLGNRDEETQYFGPGTRLLVL.

The rearrangement uses TRBV12-3 or TRBV12-4 and TRBJ1-5; D is unclear. The CDR3 spans 13 residues. Trimming shortened V by 1 base and J by 5 bases, and 6 bases separated the two germline ends. This CDR3 reads CASSLGQYQPQHF. The CDR3 nucleotides read TGTGCCAGCAGTTTAGGGCAGTATCAGCCCCAGCATTTT.

This chain joins TRBV9 and TRBJ1-1; D may be TRBD1 (5 bases). CDR1 and CDR2 (germline): SGDLS, YYNGEE. The CDR3 is 14 amino acids. Deletions cut 4 bases from V and 0 bases from J, with 10 bases between. The CDR3 region has the DNA TGTGCCAGCAGCCCGGACAACATGAACACTGAAGCTTTCTTT. It translates to CASSPDNMNTEAFF.

The chain combines TRBV6-5 with TRBJ2-1; 10 bases match TRBD1. CDR1 and CDR2 (germline): MNHEY, SVGAGI. Trimming at V came to 0 bases and at J to 9 bases, leaving 2 bases not matched to a gene. CDR3 length equals 14 residues. This CDR3 reads CASSYSGQGLEQFF. Here the CDR3 DNA reads TGTGCCAGCAGTTACTCGGGACAGGGGCTTGAGCAGTTCTTC.

V gene TRBV27 combines with J gene TRBJ1-2, with D hard to call. The ends were cut back, 1 base at V and 7 bases at J, with 22 bases in the middle. The CDR3 contains 17 residues. Germline V lookup: CDR1 MNHEY, CDR2 SMNVEV (reference sequence). The CDR3 DNA is TGTGCCAGCAGTTTATATCACCCCGGGAGAGGGCGGGGTGGCTACACCTTC. Amino acids: CASSLYHPGRGRGGYTF.

J is TRBJ2-5 and V is TRBV5-5; D is perhaps TRBD2 (6 bases). V was clipped by 4 bases and J by 0 bases, with 13 bases between them. This CDR3 is built from 15 residues. Germline V gene lookup returns CDR1 SGHKS and CDR2 YYEKEE (reference sequence). The CDR3 DNA is TGTGCCAGCAGCATGCGCGGGACGAACCAAGAGACCCAGTACTTC. It is translated as CASSMRGTNQETQYF.

The genes are TRBV12-5 and TRBJ2-7; TRBD2 aligns across 12 bases. J was trimmed by 3 bases and V by 0 bases; bases with no gene match: 6. The germline V gene has CDR1 LGHNT and CDR2 FRNRAP. The CDR3 runs to 17 residues. The chain's CDR3 is CASGLVLGLAGNYEQYF. In nucleotides, the CDR3 is TGTGCTAGTGGTTTGGTACTAGGACTAGCGGGGAACTACGAGCAGTACTTC. Full variable domain (remainder filled in from reference TRBV12-5 and TRBJ2-7): DARVTQTPRHKVTEMGQEVTMRCQPILGHNTVFWYRQTMMQGLELLAYFRNRAPLDDSGMPKDRFSAEMPDATLATLKIQPSEPRDSAVYFCASGLVLGLAGNYEQYFGPGTRLTVT.

The V call is TRBV6-5, the J call TRBJ1-4; D is perhaps TRBD1 (5 bases). This CDR3 is built from 14 residues. The germline V gene encodes CDR1 MNHEY and CDR2 SVGAGI. The V end was cut by 6 bases, the J end by 8 bases, with 16 bases between. In DNA, the CDR3 is TGTGCCAGCAGAGTTTCAGGGATTGTGGAAAAACTGTTTTTT. Amino acid sequence: CASRVSGIVEKLFF.

The rearrangement joins TRBV6-5 to TRBJ1-2; D gene unclear. This CDR3 contains 13 residues. Germline CDR1 MNHEY, CDR2 SVGAGI. V gave up 0 bases and J gave up 6 bases, with 8 bases separating them. DNA for the CDR3: TGTGCCAGCAGTTACTCTGGGGAGGATGGCTACACCTTC. Protein sequence: CASSYSGEDGYTF.

V usage is TRBV19 and J usage is TRBJ1-1, with D hard to call. CDR3 length: 13 amino acids. Per germline, CDR1 LNHDA and CDR2 SQIVND (reference sequence). V was trimmed by 5 bases and J by 8 bases, leaving 15 bases between them. The CDR3 sequence: CASSRGPLIEAFF. CDR3 nucleotides: TGTGCCAGTAGTCGAGGGCCTCTCATCGAAGCTTTCTTT.

The rearrangement uses TRBV19 and TRBJ2-1, with 7 bases identical to TRBD1. Germline CDR1 and CDR2: LNHDA and SQIVND (reference sequence). This CDR3 spans 16 amino acids. V was pared by 0 bases and J by 5 bases, with 7 bases of the junction left unmatched. The CDR3: CASSIDAGTADNEQFF. The CDR3 DNA follows: TGTGCCAGTAGTATAGATGCCGGGACAGCCGACAATGAGCAGTTCTTC.